The rows below give T cell receptor beta chains drawn from one sample of a study of vaccination effects on CD4 cells after COVID-19. TCRdb keeps only in-frame clones here, not all; method: immunoSEQ multiplex PCR. This sample has some 30,000 clones, with around 86% found just once. These receptors' targets are unknown. The sample was CD4+ T cells from PBMCs cultured with SARS-CoV-2 spike peptides, taken after COVID-19 vaccination. These receptors were collected from a human donor who received a COVID-19 vaccine. Some clones in this sample may be carry-over from other donors' samples. Each CDR3 is given with its conserved first and last residue. Fields, in order: clone size, J gene, V gene, D gene, CDR3 protein, CDR3 DNA. The D gene is left open where the match is weak. Rows give clone size only sometimes, using once, few, many, or a class for an expanded clone.

size: .; J: TRBJ2-5; V: TRBV18; D: .; CDR3: CASSPPRGQETQYF; DNA: TGTGCCAGCTCACCCCCTAGGGGCCAAGAGACCCAGTACTTC
size: .; J: TRBJ2-6; V: TRBV3-1/TRBV3-2; D: TRBD1; CDR3: CASSRTGTGGANVLTF; DNA: TGTGCCAGCAGCCGGACAGGGACAGGAGGGGCCAACGTCCTGACTTTC
size: .; J: TRBJ1-2; V: TRBV3-1/TRBV3-2; D: .; CDR3: CASSRGYGYTF; DNA: TGTGCCAGCAGCCGGGGTTATGGCTACACCTTC
size: few; J: TRBJ2-2; V: TRBV30; D: .; CDR3: CAWSVRGAFAGELFF; DNA: TGTGCCTGGAGTGTACGAGGGGCGTTCGCCGGGGAGCTGTTTTTT
size: .; J: TRBJ2-5; V: TRBV5-1; D: .; CDR3: CASSLGHLSQETQYF; DNA: TGCGCCAGCAGCCTGGGACACCTCTCCCAAGAGACCCAGTACTTC
size: .; J: TRBJ1-1; V: TRBV2; D: .; CDR3: CASSEERGNTEAFF; DNA: TGTGCCAGCAGTGAAGAGCGGGGGAACACTGAAGCTTTCTTT
size: .; J: TRBJ1-2; V: TRBV5-1; D: TRBD1; CDR3: CASSATGGSTNYGYTF; DNA: TGCGCCAGCAGCGCGACAGGGGGCTCGACTAACTATGGCTACACCTTC
size: once; J: TRBJ2-1; V: TRBV6-5; D: .; CDR3: CASSYVGTQSREQFF; DNA: TGTGCCAGCAGTTATGTCGGGACCCAATCCAGGGAGCAGTTCTTC
size: .; J: TRBJ1-5; V: TRBV18; D: TRBD1; CDR3: CASSPGTGSNQPQHF; DNA: TGTGCCAGCTCCCCCGGGACAGGGAGCAATCAGCCCCAGCATTTT
size: .; J: TRBJ2-6; V: TRBV5-8; D: .; CDR3: CASSFSQGRKSSGANVLTF; DNA: TGTGCCAGCAGCTTCTCCCAGGGGCGTAAATCCTCTGGGGCCAACGTCCTGACTTTC
size: .; J: TRBJ1-5; V: TRBV19; D: TRBD1; CDR3: CASIPGDRGNNQPQHF; DNA: TGTGCCAGTATCCCTGGGGACAGGGGGAACAATCAGCCCCAGCATTTT
size: .; J: TRBJ2-3; V: TRBV6-7; D: .; CDR3: CASRSCRDIIRDTQYF; DNA: TGTGCCAGCAGGTCTTGCCGGGACATCATAAGAGATACGCAGTATTTT
size: .; J: TRBJ1-6; V: TRBV2; D: .; CDR3: CASRLDSGVWSPLHF; DNA: TGTGCCAGCAGGTTGGACAGCGGGGTGTGGTCACCCCTCCACTTT
size: .; J: TRBJ1-5; V: TRBV19; D: .; CDR3: CASSMRAQPQHF; DNA: TGTGCCAGTAGTATGCGGGCGCAGCCCCAGCATTTT
size: .; J: TRBJ1-5; V: TRBV3-1/TRBV3-2; D: .; CDR3: CASSQRDQPQHF; DNA: TGTGCCAGCAGCCAGCGTGATCAGCCCCAGCATTTT
size: once; J: TRBJ1-4; V: TRBV6-2/TRBV6-3; D: TRBD1; CDR3: CASSSRTGEMVTNEKLFF; DNA: TGTGCCAGCAGTTCCAGGACAGGGGAGATGGTAACTAATGAAAAACTGTTTTTT
size: .; J: TRBJ1-4; V: TRBV12-5; D: .; CDR3: CASGLGQPPNEKLFF; DNA: TGTGCTAGTGGTCTAGGACAGCCGCCAAATGAAAAACTGTTTTTT
size: .; J: TRBJ2-2; V: TRBV18; D: .; CDR3: CASSPRSQGPTGELFF; DNA: TGTGCCAGCTCACCACGGTCTCAGGGACCGACCGGGGAGCTGTTTTTT
size: .; J: TRBJ2-1; V: TRBV5-1; D: .; CDR3: CASSPWTENEQFF; DNA: TGCGCCAGCAGCCCTTGGACAGAAAATGAGCAGTTCTTC
size: .; J: TRBJ2-1; V: TRBV11-2; D: TRBD1; CDR3: CASNSGQGGNEQFF; DNA: TGTGCCAGCAACTCTGGACAGGGGGGCAATGAGCAGTTCTTC
size: .; J: TRBJ2-4; V: TRBV5-1; D: TRBD2; CDR3: CASSVGGTSLGDIQYF; DNA: TGCGCCAGCAGCGTCGGGGGGACTAGCCTGGGGGACATTCAGTACTTC
size: .; J: TRBJ2-3; V: TRBV10-1; D: TRBD2; CDR3: CASSSSLAGSTDTQYF; DNA: TGCGCCAGCAGCTCCTCACTAGCGGGGAGCACAGATACGCAGTATTTT
size: .; J: TRBJ2-5; V: TRBV14; D: TRBD2; CDR3: CASSQGLAEQETQYF; DNA: TGTGCCAGCAGCCAAGGGCTAGCGGAGCAAGAGACCCAGTACTTC
size: .; J: TRBJ2-3; V: TRBV6-5; D: .; CDR3: CASSYHELSTDTQYF; DNA: TGTGCCAGCAGTTACCACGAGCTGAGCACAGATACGCAGTATTTT
size: .; J: TRBJ2-5; V: TRBV25-1; D: .; CDR3: CASSDRRDGQETQYF; DNA: TGTGCCAGCAGTGATCGGAGGGACGGCCAAGAGACCCAGTACTTC
size: .; J: TRBJ2-3; V: TRBV13; D: TRBD2; CDR3: CASSLAGVTDTQYF; DNA: TGTGCCAGCAGTTTAGCGGGGGTCACAGATACGCAGTATTTT
size: .; J: TRBJ1-2; V: TRBV5-6; D: TRBD1; CDR3: CASRPGQISGYTF; DNA: TGTGCCAGCAGACCGGGACAGATTAGTGGCTACACCTTC
size: .; J: TRBJ2-3; V: TRBV5-6; D: .; CDR3: CASKNVEGIEYF; DNA: TGTGCCAGCAAGAATGTCGAAGGGATCGAGTATTTT
size: once; J: TRBJ1-4; V: TRBV5-6; D: .; CDR3: CASSLGGTNEKLFF; DNA: TGTGCCAGCAGCTTAGGGGGGACTAATGAAAAACTGTTTTTT
size: .; J: TRBJ1-1; V: TRBV9; D: TRBD1; CDR3: CASSVGSNRGNTEAFF; DNA: TGTGCCAGCAGCGTAGGGTCCAACAGGGGGAACACTGAAGCTTTCTTT
size: .; J: TRBJ2-5; V: TRBV7-8; D: .; CDR3: CASSPRWPAETQYF; DNA: TGTGCCAGCAGCCCTCGATGGCCGGCGGAGACCCAGTACTTC
size: .; J: TRBJ2-3; V: TRBV7-8; D: .; CDR3: CASTSRGAPDTQYF; DNA: TGTGCCAGCACCAGCCGGGGGGCCCCAGATACGCAGTATTTT